The text below deals with one TCR beta chain. Its target is not known. These data belong to a study of CD8 T cells in ankylosing spondylitis. Findings of the study overall: Clones linked to disease were reported to show significant enrichment in matched ankylosing spondylitis synovial fluid. What appeared characteristic of ankylosing spondylitis blood was a TCR beta motif of about eight highly homologous variants. As for the disease-linked clones, they showed a CD8+ phenotype and occurred at relatively low frequencies in peripheral blood.

The CDR3 covers 15 residues. CDR1 is SGHTA, CDR2 FQGTGA, per germline. The trim removed 4 bases at V and 7 bases at J, leaving 7 bases unmatched. Scientists made TCR beta libraries using quantitative 5'-RACE with molecular barcodes. TCRdb independently ran MiXCR on the 5' RACE reads; one entry per CDR3 protein. The sample lists a few hundred thousand distinct CDR3 sequences; roughly 20% were seen once. This receptor was identified in a male donor with ankylosing spondylitis or in good health (not recorded which). The chain has TRBV7-3 and TRBJ2-2, with TRBD1 matching over 9 bases. Sequencing used blood, either unsorted or a sorted T cell fraction (not recorded which). The DNA of the CDR3 is TGTGCCAGCAGCTCCGGGACAGGGTTAGGCGGGGAGCTGTTTTTT. Encoded protein: CASSSGTGLGGELFF.